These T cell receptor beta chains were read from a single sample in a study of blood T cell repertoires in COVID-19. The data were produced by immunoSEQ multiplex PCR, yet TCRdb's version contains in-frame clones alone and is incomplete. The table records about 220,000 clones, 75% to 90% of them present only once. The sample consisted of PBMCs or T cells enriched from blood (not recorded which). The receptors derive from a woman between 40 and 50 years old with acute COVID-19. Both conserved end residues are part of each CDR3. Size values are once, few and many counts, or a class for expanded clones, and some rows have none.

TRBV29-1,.,CSSRDSLSYGYTF
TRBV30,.,CACPSLGQGYGYTF
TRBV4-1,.,CASSQERGPVRELFF
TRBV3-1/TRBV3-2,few,CASSRQIYTEAFF
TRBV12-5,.,CASGITEKHGGSNQPQHF
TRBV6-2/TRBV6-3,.,CASSSPGLPTGELFF
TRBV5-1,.,CASSSLGRGQKFSYNEQFF
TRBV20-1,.,CGSTGNGLFF
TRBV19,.,CASSPDRAGNTEAFF
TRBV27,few,CASSLDRNSPLHF
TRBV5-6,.,CASSLRSRVGTEAFF
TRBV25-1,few,CASMSSGGVPRNEQFF
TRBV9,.,CASSTGGSFTDTQYF
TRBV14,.,CASSLMTGNTEAFF
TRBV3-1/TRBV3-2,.,CASSQDAYMGQGNEKLFF
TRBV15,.,CATSNGSGDVGEQFF
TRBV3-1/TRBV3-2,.,CASSNRGGPGYNEQFF
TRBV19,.,CASRLGSGGHSYNEQFF
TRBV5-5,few,CASSFQRRGGSNQPQHF
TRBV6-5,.,CASSYRSGVGTEAFF